This is a list of T cell receptor beta chains from one sample in a study of identical twins. From the 5' RACE reads, TCRdb called clonotypes with MiXCR, one entry per CDR3 protein. This sample has some 560,000 distinct CDR3 sequences; more than 9% occur once, and the top ten carry 2.5% to 3.5%. This sample was shared with a second study, whose subject was yellow fever vaccine responses in identical twins.

The specimen sequenced was PBMCs. The receptors stem from a woman between 18 and 29 years old in good health. Both conserved end residues are part of each CDR3. The D gene is left open where the match is weak. Not every row has a clone size; where given, it reads once, few, many or a size class.

j_gene | abundance | d_gene | v_gene | CDR3aa | CDR3nt
TRBJ2-3 | few | TRBD1 | TRBV29-1 | CSVEDRGTGGTDTQYF | TGCAGCGTTGAAGATCGCGGGACAGGGGGCACAGATACGCAGTATTTT
TRBJ1-1 | - | TRBD1 | TRBV20-1 | CSARVTGGTEAFF | TGCAGTGCTAGGGTGACAGGGGGCACTGAAGCTTTCTTT
TRBJ2-7 | - | - | TRBV7-9 | CASSLVPGPNYEQYF | TGTGCCAGCAGCTTAGTACCCGGGCCAAACTACGAGCAGTACTTC
TRBJ2-7 | few | - | TRBV2 | CASSTGTPPYEQYF | TGTGCCAGCAGTACCGGGACTCCTCCCTACGAGCAGTACTTC
TRBJ2-2 | many | TRBD2 | TRBV3-1 | CASSRLADSGELFF | TGTGCCAGCAGCCGGCTAGCGGACTCCGGGGAGCTGTTTTTT
TRBJ2-3 | few | TRBD2 | TRBV20-1 | CSASDLAGEYF | TGCAGTGCTAGCGATCTAGCGGGGGAGTATTTT
TRBJ2-7 | many | TRBD1 | TRBV20-1 | CSARGTGSSYEQYF | TGCAGTGCTAGAGGGACAGGAAGCTCCTACGAGCAGTACTTC
TRBJ2-4 | - | - | TRBV6-4 | CASSDSGRSINIQYF | TGTGCCAGCAGTGACTCAGGCAGATCAATAAACATTCAGTACTTC
TRBJ2-1 | - | - | TRBV29-1 | CSAGTRGTYNEQFF | TGCAGCGCCGGGACCCGTGGCACCTACAATGAGCAGTTCTTC
TRBJ2-4 | few | TRBD1 | TRBV20-1 | CSADDRGKAKNIQYF | TGCAGTGCTGATGACAGGGGTAAAGCCAAAAACATTCAGTACTTC
TRBJ2-1 | many | - | TRBV10-2 | CASSVGGNEQFF | TGCGCCAGCAGTGTTGGAGGAAATGAGCAGTTCTTC
TRBJ2-7 | few | - | TRBV6-1 | CASVLSRRVFDEQYF | TGTGCCAGCGTCCTATCCCGGAGGGTCTTCGACGAGCAGTACTTC
TRBJ2-2 | few | TRBD2 | TRBV24-1 | CATSDSLAGVYDDTGELFF | TGTGCCACCAGTGATTCTCTAGCGGGAGTATATGATGACACCGGGGAGCTGTTTTTT
TRBJ1-1 | many | - | TRBV7-2 | CASSLVISEAFF | TGTGCCAGCAGCTTAGTAATTAGTGAAGCTTTCTTT
TRBJ2-5 | few | TRBD2 | TRBV5-1 | CASSFGAGGNQETQYF | TGCGCCAGCAGCTTCGGAGCGGGAGGGAACCAAGAGACCCAGTACTTC
TRBJ1-6 | - | - | TRBV20-1 | CSARGLSSYNSPLHF | TGCAGTGCTCGGGGGTTGAGCTCCTATAATTCACCCCTCCACTTT
TRBJ2-5 | few | TRBD2 | TRBV10-3 | CAISERLAGGPGYSETQYF | TGTGCCATCAGTGAAAGGCTAGCGGGAGGGCCGGGTTATTCCGAGACCCAGTACTTC
TRBJ2-1 | once | - | TRBV15 | CATSRQREQFF | TGTGCCACCAGCCGACAAAGAGAGCAGTTCTTC
TRBJ1-5 | - | - | TRBV20-1 | CSASSMGYNQPQHF | TGCAGTGCTAGCTCCATGGGGTACAATCAGCCCCAGCATTTT
TRBJ2-7 | - | - | TRBV7-9 | CASSPPGTHYEQYF | TGTGCCAGCAGCCCCCCCGGGACACACTACGAGCAGTACTTC
TRBJ2-1 | few | TRBD1 | TRBV4-2 | CASSQDRGDRGGNEQFF | TGTGCCAGCAGCCAAGATCGAGGGGACAGGGGAGGGAATGAGCAGTTCTTC
TRBJ2-7 | few | TRBD1 | TRBV6-2/TRBV6-3 | CASSGSGTGHEQYF | TGTGCCAGCAGTGGCTCCGGGACAGGCCACGAGCAGTACTTC
TRBJ2-1 | - | TRBD2 | TRBV20-1 | CSAVDPLDAGEGNEQFF | TGCAGTGCTGTAGACCCTCTCGACGCGGGAGAGGGTAATGAGCAGTTCTTC
TRBJ2-3 | medium-sized | - | TRBV5-1 | CASSLTGTTDTQYF | TGCGCCAGCAGCCTGACGGGGACCACAGATACGCAGTATTTT